Detailed here is one TCR beta chain. No antigen is known for it. Clones were read by immunoSEQ multiplex PCR, and TCRdb kept only the in-frame ones, dropping some. The data contain 120,000 to 150,000 clones, around 85% of them singletons. The CDR3 has 13 residues. Trimming removed 6 bases from V and 1 base from J, with 12 bases in between. Germline V lookup: CDR1 SQVTM, CDR2 ANQGSEA. The entry originates in a study of cytomegalovirus exposure and HLA in healthy donors. Notes on the study in general: Three CMV-associated chains proved CMV antigen-specific in vitro.

The chain recombines TRBV29-1 with TRBJ1-1; D uncertain. The TCR comes from a man younger than 35 in good health and CMV-seronegative. The sequenced material came from PBMCs. The CDR3 nucleotides read TGCAGCGTAGTTACCGGGAGGAACACTGAAGCTTTCTTT. It encodes CSVVTGRNTEAFF.